This passage covers 9 T cell receptor beta chains from one sample sequenced in a study of response to subunit inactivated influenza vaccine. TCRdb used MiXCR to reprocess the RT-PCR reads, holding one entry per CDR3 protein. The data show 650,000 to 800,000 distinct CDR3 sequences, roughly 18% seen once. The material was PBMCs from blood, obtained about 5 days after vaccination. These receptors were obtained from a man aged 50-60 years who received an inactivated influenza vaccine.

This clonotype came up a few times. The chain combines TRBV20-1 with TRBJ1-6; D perhaps matches TRBD1 (6 bases). Trimming stripped 5 bases from V and 7 bases from J, with 18 bases between. The CDR3 runs to 15 residues. Germline CDR1 is DFQATT and CDR2 is SNEGSKA (reference sequence). Here the CDR3 reads CSALPGTRRNSPLHF. The CDR3 nucleotides read TGCAGTGCTCTCCCTGGGACACGGAGAAATTCACCCCTCCACTTT.

This clonotype has at least ten counts. The rearrangement joins TRBV5-1 to TRBJ2-7; the D gene is possibly TRBD1 (6 bases). The CDR3 length is 15 residues. CDR1 is SGHRS and CDR2 is YFSETQ in the germline V gene. V shed 1 base and J shed 4 bases, with 15 bases lying between them. CDR3 in DNA: TGCGCCAGCAGCTTGTGGGCAGGGGCCGAATACGAGCAGTACTTC. This translates into CASSLWAGAEYEQYF.

In its sample, this clonotype was seen a few times. The J gene is TRBJ2-7, the V gene TRBV28; TRBD2 is a possible D gene (5 bases). Germline CDR1 reads MDHEN; CDR2 reads SYDVKM. Trimming shortened V by 1 base and J by 3 bases, and 13 bases separated the two germline ends. The CDR3 sequence is 15 residues long. CDR3 sequence: CASSLFRGFYYEQYF. CDR3 DNA: TGTGCCAGCAGTTTATTTCGCGGGTTCTACTACGAGCAGTACTTC.

The chain carries TRBV20-1 and TRBJ1-4; possible D gene TRBD1, 6 bases. V was pared by 3 bases and J by 3 bases, with 11 bases between. The CDR3 length is 14 residues. Germline CDR1 is DFQATT and CDR2 is SNEGSKA (reference sequence). DNA of the CDR3: TGCAGTGCTAGGGCGGGGGCCCCTAATGAAAAACTGTTTTTT. As protein: CSARAGAPNEKLFF.

The V gene is TRBV20-1, the J gene TRBJ1-6; 7 bases line up with TRBD1. J lost 0 bases, V lost 0 bases, and 2 bases had no gene match. CDR3 length: 16 residues. Germline assignment: CDR1 DFQATT and CDR2 SNEGSKA (reference sequence). CDR3 residues: CSARDGDSSYNSPLHF. The CDR3 DNA sequence: TGCAGTGCTAGAGATGGGGACAGCTCCTATAATTCACCCCTCCACTTT.

The J gene is TRBJ2-7, the V gene TRBV10-3; 9 nucleotides line up with TRBD1. The CDR3 spans 13 residues. Germline loops: CDR1 ENHRY, CDR2 SYGVKD. The V gene end was trimmed by 4 bases and the J gene end by 7 bases; junction bases not matched to a gene: 5. CDR3 sequence: CAISGDRDGEQYF. For the CDR3, the DNA is TGTGCCATCAGTGGGGACAGGGATGGTGAGCAGTACTTC.

This clonotype was seen more than once but under ten times. This rearrangement joins TRBV5-6 to TRBJ2-5, with no clear D. Germline V lookup: CDR1 SGHDT, CDR2 YYEEEE. The CDR3 totals 13 residues. Between the trimmed V and J ends, which lost 4 bases and 2 bases, there was a span of 9 bases. This CDR3 is CASSKDLQETQYF. In nucleotides, the CDR3 is TGTGCCAGCAGCAAAGACTTACAAGAGACCCAGTACTTC.

The sample holds a few counts of this clonotype. The chain uses TRBV5-6 and TRBJ2-5; unclear D gene. The germline gives CDR1 SGHDT, CDR2 YYEEEE. This CDR3 spans 17 amino acids. The V end lost 1 base, the J end lost 1 base, and 17 bases lay between the germline ends. This CDR3 is CASSLYLGFVGQETQYF. CDR3 bases: TGTGCCAGCAGCTTGTATTTAGGGTTTGTAGGCCAAGAGACCCAGTACTTC.

The V and J genes are TRBV4-3 and TRBJ2-1; D unresolved. In germline, CDR1 is LGHNA, CDR2 YSLEER. Trimming left V 3 bases short and J 6 bases short, with 18 bases between. This CDR3 is 16 amino acids long. The CDR3, as DNA: TGCGCCAGCAGCCAGGCGTGGAAGGGTTATGGCAATGAGCAGTTCTTC. Translation gives CASSQAWKGYGNEQFF.